This record concerns one T cell receptor beta chain sequence. Its target is unknown. The unexposed donors gave CD4+ T cells in about 2010-2019, prior to COVID-19. Isolation of CD4+ T cells took place after less than 11 days in culture. Testing used SARS-CoV-2 S/N and four cold-coronavirus spikes on unexposed-donor CD4+ T cells, cells permitting. CDR3 size: 14 residues. V lost 1 base, J lost 5 bases, and 10 bases lay in between. Germline values: CDR1 SGHNT, CDR2 YENEEA. The entry originates in a study of CD4 T cells in relation to SARS-CoV-2 and coronaviruses. Turning to the study itself: ViraFEST: roughly 10-day antigen culture of PBMCs, then TCR beta CDR3 sequencing. Broader study findings: This crossreactivity analysis covered spike protein alone, no other viral proteins.

Clones were read by immunoSEQ multiplex PCR, and TCRdb kept only the in-frame ones, dropping some. The sample contains around 25,000 clones, 75% to 80% of which appear only once. This sequence joins TRBV11-3 and TRBJ2-3; possibly TRBD1 or TRBD2 for D (5 bases each). Material for sequencing was CD4+ T cells from PBMCs, cultured in vitro. This clonotype was obtained from a human donor in good health. CDR3 amino acids: CASSLGRDGDTQYF. DNA for the CDR3: TGTGCCAGCAGCTTAGGACGGGACGGAGATACGCAGTATTTT.